This TCR beta chain was observed in a study of blood T cell repertoires in COVID-19. There are 15 residues in the CDR3. Germline CDR1 is LNHDA and CDR2 is SQIVND (reference sequence). V was shortened by 3 bases and J by 6 bases, with 12 bases between the two germline ends. Source study methods: Reference gene primer amplification yielded estimated nucleated cell counts. Here immunoSEQ multiplex PCR was the method, and the copy in TCRdb shows in-frame clones only, minus some. The DNA gave D and trimming, while V, J and clone size come from that table. The sample lists about 300,000 clones, 88% occurring once. This clone was found once.

The sample was peripheral blood. The rearrangement joins TRBV19 to TRBJ1-6; D possibly corresponds to TRBD1 (6 bases). The receptor's source is a woman between 25 and 40 years old who had recovered from COVID-19. The CDR3 nucleotides are TGTGCCAGTAGTATCCCACAGGGCGTTAATTCACCCCTCCACTTT. It is translated as CASSIPQGVNSPLHF.